This TCR beta chain was recorded in a study of identifying expanded T cells in peripheral blood. Findings and limits, study-wide: Clone count variance between roughly 2-week samples rose with total template count. About 1.2 clones differed between technical replicates, versus around 15 and 19 over time.

Collection occurred without any documented infections or immune events in donors. This clone has only one observation. Its specificity is not known. Measured with immunoSEQ multiplex PCR; TCRdb has only the in-frame clones, and not every one. The sample comprises about 100,000 clones, about nine tenths of which are singletons, and around 4.3% rests with the top ten. This CDR3 comprises 15 residues. Germline trimming cut 3 bases from V and 4 bases from J; bases unmatched to any gene: 8. Germline CDR1 SGHAT, CDR2 FQNNGV. This chain connects TRBV11-2 to TRBJ2-7; the match to TRBD1 covers 8 bases. This TCR was recovered from a person aged 18 to 75 in good health. The sample taken for sequencing was blood. The chain's CDR3 is CASSFYQGASYEQYF. The CDR3 DNA is TGTGCCAGCAGCTTTTATCAGGGGGCCTCATACGAGCAGTACTTC.